Following are 31 T cell receptor beta chains from one sample sequenced in a study of T cell changes during pregnancy in multiple sclerosis (dated by TCRdb to the late 2010s). Library prep was done by the immunoSEQ multiplex PCR assay. TCRdb stores this immuneACCESS table with in-frame sequences only. Part of the clones is absent; in the studies checked, under half of the shortfall reflects unresolved V genes, and no reason is known for the rest. This sample lists roughly 100,000 clones; over 75% were detected once. The top ten hold 0.76% of the sample. The input for sequencing was peripheral blood, taken in the second trimester of pregnancy. Source of these receptors: a female donor in good health, enrolled as a control in a pregnancy study.

This chain uses TRBV5-6 with TRBJ2-3; no clear D gene. CDR3 size: 14 residues. Trimming shortened V by 0 bases and J by 0 bases, and 5 bases separated the two germline ends. Germline values: CDR1 SGHDT, CDR2 YYEEEE. The CDR3 bases are TGTGCCAGCAGCTTGGGGGCTAGCACAGATACGCAGTATTTT. Protein sequence: CASSLGASTDTQYF.

The DNA of the CDR3 is TGTGCCACCAGCGACTGGAGTCCTAAAAATCAGCCCCAGCATTTT. Amino acid sequence: CATSDWSPKNQPQHF. This chain joins TRBV15 and TRBJ1-5; D gene ambiguous. Germline V gene lookup returns CDR1 LNHNV and CDR2 YYDKDF (reference sequence). V was shortened by 5 bases and J by 4 bases, with 15 bases between the two germline ends. The CDR3 extends over 15 amino acids.

The rearrangement joins TRBV6-1 to TRBJ1-4; D is unclear. Per the germline V gene, CDR1 is MNHNS and CDR2 is SASEGT. Between the trimmed V and J ends, which lost 2 bases and 8 bases, there was a span of 15 bases. The CDR3 runs 15 residues. The CDR3 sequence: CASSETPARGEKLFF. CDR3 sequence (DNA): TGTGCCAGCAGTGAAACCCCCGCTCGGGGAGAAAAACTGTTTTTT.

This clone was observed a single time. The chain recombines TRBV5-6 with TRBJ1-2; D ambiguous. Per the germline V gene, CDR1 is SGHDT and CDR2 is YYEEEE. The CDR3 runs to 12 residues. V was shortened by 1 base and J by 3 bases, with 4 bases between the two germline ends. The CDR3 loop is CASSLTDYGYTF. The CDR3 DNA follows: TGTGCCAGCAGCTTGACAGACTATGGCTACACCTTC.

The chain is built from TRBV11-2 and TRBJ1-3; no clear D gene. The CDR3 contains 20 residues. Between the trimmed V and J ends, which lost 0 bases and 0 bases, there was a span of 21 bases. Germline V lookup: CDR1 SGHAT, CDR2 FQNNGV. The CDR3 reads CASSLEGNQGWGGSGNTIYF. DNA for the CDR3: TGTGCCAGCAGCTTAGAGGGGAATCAAGGATGGGGAGGCTCTGGAAACACCATATATTTT.

The chain couples TRBV6-5 to TRBJ1-2; the D gene is possibly TRBD1 (6 bases). Germline V gene sequence: CDR1 MNHEY, CDR2 SVGAGI. The CDR3 totals 14 residues. The V end lost 6 bases, the J end lost 5 bases, and 16 bases lay between the germline ends. The CDR3 nucleotides read TGTGCCAGCAGCCCACAGGGAGGGAAATATGGCTACACCTTC. It is translated as CASSPQGGKYGYTF.

This clone was picked up one time. The V call is TRBV5-5, the J call TRBJ1-2; D gene unclear. Trimming stripped 6 bases from V and 1 base from J, with 16 bases between. The CDR3 has 15 residues. Per germline, CDR1 SGHKS and CDR2 YYEKEE (reference sequence). CDR3 protein: CASTRFAVNNYGYTF. CDR3 in DNA: TGTGCCAGCACCCGATTCGCAGTTAATAACTATGGCTACACCTTC.

V usage is TRBV11-3 and J usage is TRBJ2-7; the match to TRBD2 covers 9 bases. This CDR3 is built from 15 residues. Trimming at V came to 0 bases and at J to 0 bases, leaving 0 bases not matched to a gene. Germline values: CDR1 SGHNT, CDR2 YENEEA. CDR3 nucleotide sequence: TGTGCCAGCAGCTTAGATAGCGGGAGCTCCTACGAGCAGTACTTC. Its translation is CASSLDSGSSYEQYF.

The rearrangement joins TRBV7-9 to TRBJ1-1; no reliable D call. The CDR3 loop spans 15 amino acids. V was trimmed by 5 bases and J by 2 bases, leaving 15 bases between them. The V gene's germline CDR1 is SEHNR and CDR2 FQNEAQ (reference sequence). The CDR3 DNA reads TGTGCCAGCAGCCCCTTCCCGAGAACCAACACTGAAGCTTTCTTT. It translates to CASSPFPRTNTEAFF.

The rearrangement uses TRBV7-9 and TRBJ2-7; 11 bases are a match to TRBD1. Germline V CDR1 and CDR2: SEHNR, FQNEAQ (reference sequence). The CDR3 loop spans 18 amino acids. Germline trimming cut 5 bases from V and 3 bases from J; bases unmatched to any gene: 15. CDR3 sequence reads: CASSKPRDRGDPFYEQYF. CDR3 bases: TGTGCCAGCAGCAAACCCCGGGACAGGGGGGACCCCTTCTACGAGCAGTACTTC. Looking up the rest from reference TRBV7-9 and TRBJ2-7 gives the full variable domain: DTGVSQNPRHKITKRGQNVTFRCDPISEHNRLYWYRQTLGQGPEFLTYFQNEAQLEKSRLLSDRFSAERPKGSFSTLEIQRTEQGDSAMYLCASSKPRDRGDPFYEQYFGPGTRLTVT.

The V gene is TRBV19, the J gene TRBJ2-7; D is possibly TRBD1 (6 bases). V was trimmed by 3 bases and J by 1 base, leaving 13 bases between them. The CDR3 is made up of 15 amino acids. CDR1 and CDR2 from the germline V gene are LNHDA and SQIVND (reference sequence). CDR3 sequence: CASSIKAGESYEQYF. The CDR3 region has the DNA TGTGCCAGTAGTATTAAGGCAGGGGAGTCCTACGAGCAGTACTTC.

The chain employs TRBV7-9 and TRBJ1-5, with 7 bases aligning to TRBD1. This CDR3 has 15 amino acids. From germline, CDR1 is SEHNR and CDR2 FQNEAQ (reference sequence). V was pared by 5 bases and J by 0 bases, with 4 bases of the junction left unmatched. The CDR3 protein is CASSRGQDSNQPQHF. In DNA, the CDR3 is TGTGCCAGCAGCCGCGGACAGGATAGCAATCAGCCCCAGCATTTT.

This clone was seen only a few times. CDR3: CASSDSTGAPDTQYF. Written as DNA, the CDR3 is TGTGCCAGCAGTGACTCCACGGGAGCCCCAGATACGCAGTATTTT. This chain connects TRBV6-4 to TRBJ2-3; TRBD2 might be the D (6 bases). Trimming pared 0 bases from V and 4 bases from J, leaving 11 bases between. The CDR3 contains 15 residues. Germline assignment: CDR1 MRHNA and CDR2 SNTAGT.

This clone has more than one count but fewer than ten. The CDR3 is CASSQASRQGGYGYTF. The CDR3 nucleotides read TGTGCCAGCAGCCAAGCGTCCAGACAGGGCGGCTATGGCTACACCTTC. The chain joins TRBV14 to TRBJ1-2, with 7 bases matching TRBD1. Trimming cost V 1 base and J 4 bases; bases outside gene matches: 9. This CDR3 region has 16 residues. Looked up from germline, CDR1 is SGHDN and CDR2 is FVKESK.

The chain employs TRBV7-2 and TRBJ1-3; D not resolved. Trimming removed 4 bases from V and 0 bases from J, with 7 bases in between. Germline loops: CDR1 SGHTA, CDR2 FQGNSA. The CDR3 has 14 amino acids. The CDR3 nucleotides read TGTGCCAGCAGCTCCACAGCCTCTGGAAACACCATATATTTT. Its translation: CASSSTASGNTIYF.

V gene TRBV6-5 combines with J gene TRBJ2-3; D might be TRBD2 (6 bases). V shed 0 bases and J shed 1 base, with 8 bases lying between them. Per germline, CDR1 MNHEY and CDR2 SVGAGI. This CDR3 region has 15 residues. For the CDR3, the DNA is TGTGCCAGCAGTTACTCCTCGGGGGGCACAGATACGCAGTATTTT. Translation gives CASSYSSGGTDTQYF.

The chain recombines TRBV4-1 with TRBJ1-2; perhaps TRBD1 as D (6 bases). Per germline, CDR1 MGHRA and CDR2 YSYEKL. The CDR3 is 15 residues long. Trimming took off 1 base at V and 6 bases at J, with 15 bases between the two ends. CDR3 DNA: TGCGCCAGCAGCCAAGGGGGCAGGGGATCGGATGGCTACACCTTC. Translated: CASSQGGRGSDGYTF.

This chain joins TRBV4-3 and TRBJ2-2; possibly TRBD2 for D (5 bases). The germline CDR1 and CDR2 sequences are LGHNA and YSLEER. The CDR3 has 15 amino acids. Trimming stripped 8 bases from V and 5 bases from J, with 18 bases between. CDR3 DNA sequence: TGCGCCAGCGAACCGGGATCGGGGTGGACCGGGGAGCTGTTTTTT. This codes for CASEPGSGWTGELFF.

The chain's CDR3 is CASSGTGASNYNEQFF. The CDR3 DNA sequence: TGTGCCAGCAGCGGGACAGGGGCGAGTAATTACAATGAGCAGTTCTTC. This chain links TRBV7-9 with TRBJ2-1, with 10 nucleotides matching TRBD1. V shed 5 bases, J shed 4 bases, and the junction held 8 bases outside the gene matches. From germline, CDR1 is SEHNR and CDR2 FQNEAQ (reference sequence). The CDR3 covers 16 residues.

V gene TRBV27 combines with J gene TRBJ1-1; possibly TRBD1 for D (6 bases). Deletions cut 0 bases from V and 10 bases from J, with 15 bases between. CDR3 length: 14 residues. Looked up from germline, CDR1 is MNHEY and CDR2 is SMNVEV (reference sequence). The CDR3 coding sequence is TGTGCCAGCAGTTTATCGGACAGAAGTGGAGTAGCTTTCTTT. Residues: CASSLSDRSGVAFF.

The sample holds one count of this clone. The rearrangement links TRBV2 to TRBJ2-1; no reliable D call. Trimming took off 0 bases at V and 0 bases at J, with 3 bases between the two ends. CDR3 length: 14 amino acids. Germline assignment: CDR1 SNHLY and CDR2 FYNNEI. This chain's CDR3 is CASSEAGSYNEQFF. Here the CDR3 DNA reads TGTGCCAGCAGTGAAGCCGGCTCCTACAATGAGCAGTTCTTC. The variable domain in full, with the rest retrieved from reference TRBV2 and TRBJ2-1, is EPEVTQTPSHQVTQMGQEVILRCVPISNHLYFYWYRQILGQKVEFLVSFYNNEISEKSEIFDDQFSVERPDGSNFTLKIRSTKLEDSAMYFCASSEAGSYNEQFFGPGTRLTVL.

The rearrangement links TRBV9 to TRBJ1-1; weak D call: TRBD1 (6 bases). The CDR3 covers 13 residues. Germline V gene sequence: CDR1 SGDLS, CDR2 YYNGEE. Trimming left V 2 bases short and J 4 bases short, with 9 bases between. The CDR3, as DNA: TGTGCCAGCAGCGTGCAGGGGCGCACTGAAGCTTTCTTT. Protein sequence: CASSVQGRTEAFF. Filled out from reference TRBV9 and TRBJ1-1, the complete variable domain reads DSGVTQTPKHLITATGQRVTLRCSPRSGDLSVYWYQQSLDQGLQFLIQYYNGEERAKGNILERFSAQQFPDLHSELNLSSLELGDSALYFCASSVQGRTEAFFGQGTRLTVV.

V is TRBV28 and J is TRBJ2-5; D unresolved. The V end lost 6 bases, the J end lost 0 bases, and 17 bases lay between the germline ends. Germline V lookup: CDR1 MDHEN, CDR2 SYDVKM. The CDR3 is 16 amino acids. The CDR3 DNA follows: TGTGCCAGCAGCCCAAGCTACAGAGACAACCAAGAGACCCAGTACTTC. The encoded protein is CASSPSYRDNQETQYF.

This clone appeared once. V and J are TRBV11-3 and TRBJ2-1, with D possibly matching TRBD1 (6 bases). In germline, CDR1 is SGHNT, CDR2 YENEEA. The CDR3 totals 14 residues. The V and J ends lost 5 bases and 9 bases respectively, with 17 bases between them. The CDR3 is CASSPRTLGGEQFF. CDR3 nucleotides: TGTGCCAGCAGCCCTCGGACCCTAGGGGGTGAGCAGTTCTTC.

V usage is TRBV30 and J usage is TRBJ2-2; maybe TRBD2 (6 bases). The CDR3 is 14 residues long. The germline CDR1 and CDR2 sequences are GTSNPN and SVGIG (reference sequence). V was trimmed by 5 bases and J by 4 bases, leaving 14 bases between them. CDR3 nucleotide sequence: TGTGCCTGGGGTCGCCTAGCGATCACCGGGGAGCTGTTTTTT. It specifies CAWGRLAITGELFF.

V usage is TRBV5-1 and J usage is TRBJ2-1, with 7 bases identical to TRBD2. The CDR3 sequence is 14 residues long. The trim removed 4 bases at V and 5 bases at J, leaving 6 bases unmatched. CDR1 and CDR2 (germline): SGHRS, YFSETQ. Here the CDR3 DNA reads TGCGCCAGCAGCGGGAGGGACTACAACAATGAGCAGTTCTTC. Protein product: CASSGRDYNNEQFF. The complete variable domain, with remaining parts taken from reference TRBV5-1 and TRBJ2-1, reads KAGVTQTPRYLIKTRGQQVTLSCSPISGHRSVSWYQQTPGQGLQFLFEYFSETQRNKGNFPGRFSGRQFSNSRSEMNVSTLELGDSALYLCASSGRDYNNEQFFGPGTRLTVL.

DNA for the CDR3: TGTGCCAGCTCACCACCTCTACCAAAGAACACCGGGGAGCTGTTTTTT. This encodes CASSPPLPKNTGELFF. V is TRBV18 and J is TRBJ2-2, with unresolved D. This CDR3 is built from 16 residues. V was cut by 0 bases and J by 1 base, with 9 bases left in between. Germline CDR1 is KGHSH and CDR2 is LQKENI. Supplemented by reference TRBV18 and TRBJ2-2, the full variable domain reads NAGVMQNPRHLVRRRGQEARLRCSPMKGHSHVYWYRQLPEEGLKFMVYLQKENIIDESGMPKERFSAEFPKEGPSILRIQQVVRGDSAAYFCASSPPLPKNTGELFFGEGSRLTVL.

The V gene is TRBV7-2, the J gene TRBJ1-2, with D maybe TRBD1 (6 bases). V was cut by 3 bases and J by 2 bases, with 13 bases left in between. CDR3 length: 15 residues. Germline V lookup: CDR1 SGHTA, CDR2 FQGNSA. CDR3 in amino acids: CASSLDRQENYGYTF. Written as DNA, the CDR3 is TGTGCCAGCAGCTTGGACAGACAGGAGAACTATGGCTACACCTTC.

This chain links TRBV27 with TRBJ1-3; D call uncertain. The V gene's germline CDR1 is MNHEY and CDR2 SMNVEV (reference sequence). The CDR3 is 17 residues long. V was trimmed by 0 bases and J by 0 bases, leaving 12 bases between them. CDR3 in amino acids: CASSLSLDTASGNTIYF. The CDR3 DNA follows: TGTGCCAGCAGTTTATCGCTCGACACAGCCTCTGGAAACACCATATATTTT.

The DNA for the CDR3 is TGTGCCAGCAAGAGACAGGGATACACCGGGGAGCTGTTTTTT. Translating gives CASKRQGYTGELFF. V is TRBV7-2 and J is TRBJ2-2, with 7 bases fitting TRBD1. After removal of 7 bases from V and 3 bases from J, the junction contained 5 bases not matched to a gene. Germline V gene data show CDR1 as SGHTA and CDR2 as FQGNSA. The CDR3 covers 14 residues.

The CDR3 nucleotides are TGTGCCAGCAGCTTAGCAGGGGTCGGTAGCACTGAAGCTTTCTTT. Encoded protein: CASSLAGVGSTEAFF. This sequence joins TRBV7-9 and TRBJ1-1; maybe TRBD1 (5 bases). CDR3 length equals 15 residues. Trimming cost V 0 bases and J 4 bases, with 12 bases left between them. The germline V gene encodes CDR1 SEHNR and CDR2 FQNEAQ (reference sequence). Full variable domain (missing parts from reference TRBV7-9 and TRBJ1-1): DTGVSQNPRHKITKRGQNVTFRCDPISEHNRLYWYRQTLGQGPEFLTYFQNEAQLEKSRLLSDRFSAERPKGSFSTLEIQRTEQGDSAMYLCASSLAGVGSTEAFFGQGTRLTVV.